The 4 T cell receptor beta chains reported below all come from one sample, sequenced in a study of human T cells and chemical hapten exposure. Time point given: pre-sensitization, week 0. Specified treatment: therapeutic diphenylcyclopropenone sensitization with weekly scalp DPC. TCRdb processed the RACE reads anew with MiXCR; each CDR3 protein has one entry. This sample has about 51,000 distinct CDR3 sequences; 9.4% occur once, and the top ten carry roughly 13%. The sequencing used whole blood, collected in connection with sensitization to the hapten diphenylcyclopropenone (DPC). The receptors come from a woman aged 40 to 50 with alopecia areata. Some clones in this sample may be carry-over from other donors' samples.

This clonotype was seen at least ten times. J is TRBJ2-7 and V is TRBV4-1; D possibly corresponds to TRBD1 (5 bases). Trimming stripped 1 base from V and 2 bases from J, with 9 bases between. The CDR3 length is 14 residues. Germline CDR1 reads MGHRA; CDR2 reads YSYEKL. The CDR3 region has the DNA TGCGCCAGCAGCCAAGGAGGCAGGGCCTACGAGCAGTACTTC. It encodes CASSQGGRAYEQYF.

This clonotype was seen ten or more times. The chain links TRBV7-2 to TRBJ1-2, with 10 bases that match TRBD1. The V gene end was trimmed by 3 bases and the J gene end by 4 bases; junction bases not matched to a gene: 5. The germline gives CDR1 SGHTA, CDR2 FQGNSA. The CDR3 has 15 residues. The CDR3 region is CASSFDRGQGYGYTF. The DNA for the CDR3 is TGTGCCAGCAGCTTCGACAGGGGGCAGGGCTATGGCTACACCTTC.

This clonotype occurred many times. This sequence joins TRBV12-3 or TRBV12-4 and TRBJ1-1; 9 bases fit TRBD1. The CDR3 totals 14 residues. Trimming took 3 bases from V and 1 from J; bases not matched to a gene: 0. The CDR3 is CASSLTGGNTEAFF. The DNA for the CDR3 is TGTGCCAGCAGTTTGACAGGGGGGAACACTGAAGCTTTCTTT.

This clonotype was counted many times. V is TRBV7-2 and J is TRBJ2-3; D unresolved. Germline V CDR1 and CDR2: SGHTA, FQGNSA. The CDR3 contains 13 residues. The V end lost 5 bases, the J end lost 2 bases, and 8 bases lay between the germline ends. CDR3 coding DNA: TGTGCCAGCAGCCTTAGCTACACAGATACGCAGTATTTT. Its translation: CASSLSYTDTQYF.